One and the same sample provided the 10 T cell receptor beta chains below, sequenced in a study of T cells in Graves' hyperthyroidism and ophthalmopathy. Template material for amplifying TCR beta CDR3 regions consisted of RNA transcripts. The HTBI set primed first-round TCR CDR3 RT-PCR. TCRdb re-analysed the multiplex PCR reads in MiXCR, keeping a single row per CDR3 protein. The data contain approximately 640,000 distinct CDR3 sequences, nearly 45% of them singletons. The sequencing sample was made of peripheral blood or thyroid tissue (not recorded which). These receptors came from an adult man with Graves' disease, either hyperthyroidism or ophthalmopathy (not recorded which).

This clonotype was detected only a few times. The rearrangement links TRBV20-1 to TRBJ1-2, with unresolved D. This CDR3 comprises 13 residues. Germline CDR1 is DFQATT and CDR2 is SNEGSKA (reference sequence). V shed 3 bases and J shed 3 bases, with 11 bases lying between them. The CDR3, as DNA: TGCAGTGCTAGGATCTCGAGCGACTATGGCTACACCTTC. Its translation: CSARISSDYGYTF.

The gene calls are TRBV20-1 and TRBJ2-2, with D perhaps TRBD2 (6 bases). Germline V gene data show CDR1 as DFQATT and CDR2 as SNEGSKA (reference sequence). The CDR3 contains 13 residues. Trimming shortened V by 7 bases and J by 0 bases, and 9 bases separated the two germline ends. In nucleotides, the CDR3 is TGCAGTGTTGCGGGGTCGAACACCGGGGAGCTGTTTTTT. Translation: CSVAGSNTGELFF.

In the case of this clonotype: A junction end diverges from the germline sequence, so it may reflect a read error. This chain links TRBV7-6 with TRBJ1-5; 9 bases fit TRBD1. The CDR3 is 15 amino acids. Germline V gene sequence: CDR1 SGHVS, CDR2 FNYEAQ. Here the CDR3 reads CASSQDDRGNQPQHF. CDR3 DNA sequence: TGCGCCAGCAGCCAAGATGACAGGGGGAATCAGCCCCAGCATTTT. Filled out from reference TRBV7-6 and TRBJ1-5, the complete variable domain reads GAGVSQSPRYKVTKRGQDVALRCDPISGHVSLYWYRQALGQGPEFLTYFNYEAQQDKSGLPNDRFSAERPEGSISTLTIQRTEQRDSAMYRCASSQDDRGNQPQHFGDGTRLSIL.

The gene calls are TRBV12-3 or TRBV12-4 and TRBJ1-2, with 8 bases lining up with TRBD1. This CDR3 has 13 amino acids. V lost 4 bases, J lost 7 bases, and 5 bases stayed unmatched. The CDR3 DNA reads TGTGCCAGCAGTTCTCAGGGGGCGGGTGGCTACACCTTC. It encodes CASSSQGAGGYTF.

A word on this clonotype: One junction end disagrees with the germline gene, perhaps due to a read error. V usage is TRBV7-2 and J usage is TRBJ2-1; TRBD1 agrees at 9 bases. Germline lookup yields CDR1 SGHTA and CDR2 FQGNSA. The CDR3 is 15 amino acids. CDR3 sequence reads: CASSWGDRVRDERFF. CDR3 DNA sequence: TGTGCCAGCAGCTGGGGGGACAGGGTAAGGGATGAGCGGTTCTTC. The whole variable domain, remainder taken from reference TRBV7-2 and TRBJ2-1, is GAGVSQSPSNKVTEKGKDVELRCDPISGHTALYWYRQSLGQGLEFLIYFQGNSAPDKSGLPSDRFSAERTGGSVSTLTIQRTQQEDSAVYLCASSWGDRVRDERFFGPGTRLTVL.

The genes are TRBV7-9 and TRBJ1-1; D gene uncertain. CDR1 is SEHNR, CDR2 FQNEAQ, per germline (reference sequence). The CDR3 extends over 14 amino acids. The V end lost 4 bases, the J end lost 4 bases, and 13 bases lay between the germline ends. CDR3 nucleotides: TGTGCCAGCAGCTCGGAAGGAGGGATCACTGAAGCTTTCTTT. It translates to CASSSEGGITEAFF.

Turning to this clonotype: A junction end diverges from the germline sequence, so it may reflect a read error. This rearrangement joins TRBV20-1 to TRBJ1-3; D gene unclear. The V gene's germline CDR1 is DFQATT and CDR2 SNEGSKA (reference sequence). The CDR3 runs to 11 residues. CDR3 nucleotide sequence: TGCAGTGCTAGAGATGGAAACTCCATATATTTT. It is translated as CSARDGNSIYF.

The rearrangement uses TRBV2 and TRBJ1-2, with TRBD1 matching over 7 bases. Trimming at V came to 2 bases and at J to 8 bases, leaving 8 bases not matched to a gene. CDR1 and CDR2 from the germline V gene are SNHLY and FYNNEI. This CDR3 spans 14 amino acids. The CDR3 bases are TGTGCCAGCAGTGAATATTGGACAGGCGGCGGCTACACCTTC. It translates to CASSEYWTGGGYTF. Variable domain in full (rest from reference TRBV2 and TRBJ1-2): EPEVTQTPSHQVTQMGQEVILRCVPISNHLYFYWYRQILGQKVEFLVSFYNNEISEKSEIFDDQFSVERPDGSNFTLKIRSTKLEDSAMYFCASSEYWTGGGYTFGSGTRLTVV.

Note on this clonotype: A read error is possible here, since a much larger clone lies one base away. This sequence joins TRBV7-9 and TRBJ1-1; 7 bases are a match to TRBD1. V shed 5 bases, J shed 1 base, and the junction held 4 bases outside the gene matches. The CDR3 is 14 amino acids. CDR1 and CDR2 from the germline V gene are SEHNR and FQNEAQ (reference sequence). CDR3 nucleotides: TGTGCCAGCAGCCGAACAGGGGCGAACACTGAAGCTTTCTTT. This translates into CASSRTGANTEAFF.

This clonotype was observed a handful of times. The genes are TRBV2 and TRBJ2-7; 14 bases match TRBD2. Trimming cost V 6 bases and J 6 bases; bases outside gene matches: 7. Germline V CDR1 and CDR2: SNHLY, FYNNEI. The CDR3 spans 15 residues. Here the CDR3 reads CASRLTSGRAREQYF. In DNA, the CDR3 is TGTGCCAGCAGGTTGACTAGCGGGAGGGCCCGCGAGCAGTACTTC.